This T cell receptor beta chain was identified during a study of blood T cell repertoires in COVID-19. Study background: There were acute and convalescent COVID-19 samples, and they came from the United States, Italy and Spain.

Using immunoSEQ multiplex PCR, the repertoire was profiled, and TCRdb retains in-frame clones only, with some absent. The table lists about 220,000 clones, roughly 85% of them singletons. Germline V gives CDR1 SGHRS, CDR2 YFSETQ. Unmatched junction bases numbered 9, after V lost 4 bases and J lost 4 bases. This CDR3 has 15 amino acids. V usage is TRBV5-1 and J usage is TRBJ1-1; 8 bases match TRBD1. The sample taken for sequencing was peripheral blood. The sequence was obtained from a woman in her 70s with COVID-19, enrolled during active disease. CDR3 DNA sequence: TGCGCCAGCAGCCTTCAGGGGGCCCGGGTCACTGAAGCTTTCTTT. This translates into CASSLQGARVTEAFF.